This TCR beta chain is from a study of blood T cells in healthy people across ages. Peripheral blood, 9.5 to 10 milliliters per donor, was collected. Each sample had at least 7 million PBMCs isolated. Alongside a J-beta primer mix, a sample-barcoded 5' primer served in a second PCR lasting 7 to 11 cycles. A template-switch adaptor with 12 random nucleotides tagged each cDNA molecule. TCRdb recomputed calls from the 5' RACE reads with MiXCR, one row per CDR3 protein. The sample has 850,000 to 1,000,000 distinct CDR3 sequences; around 48% are singletons. This clonotype was recorded a few times. Sequences were obtained from blood. This receptor was taken from a man aged 30-40 years in good health.

This CDR3 is CASSAGLALSYNEQFF. The CDR3 DNA follows: TGCGCCAGCAGCGCCGGACTAGCGCTCTCCTACAATGAGCAGTTCTTC. The V and J genes are TRBV5-1 and TRBJ2-1, with 9 positions matching TRBD2. Germline trimming cut 4 bases from V and 0 bases from J; bases unmatched to any gene: 5. Germline V gives CDR1 SGHRS, CDR2 YFSETQ. CDR3 length: 16 amino acids. The full variable domain, completed using reference TRBV5-1 and TRBJ2-1, is KAGVTQTPRYLIKTRGQQVTLSCSPISGHRSVSWYQQTPGQGLQFLFEYFSETQRNKGNFPGRFSGRQFSNSRSEMNVSTLELGDSALYLCASSAGLALSYNEQFFGPGTRLTVL.